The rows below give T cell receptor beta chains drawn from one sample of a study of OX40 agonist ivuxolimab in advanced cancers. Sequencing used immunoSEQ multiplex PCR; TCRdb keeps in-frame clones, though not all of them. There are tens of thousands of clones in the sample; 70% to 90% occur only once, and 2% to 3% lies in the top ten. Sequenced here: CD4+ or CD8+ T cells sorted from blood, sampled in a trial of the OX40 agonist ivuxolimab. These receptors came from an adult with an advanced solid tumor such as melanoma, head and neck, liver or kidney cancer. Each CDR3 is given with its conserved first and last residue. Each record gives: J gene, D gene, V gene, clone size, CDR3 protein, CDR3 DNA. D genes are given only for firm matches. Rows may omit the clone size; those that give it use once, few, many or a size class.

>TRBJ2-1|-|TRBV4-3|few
CASSSRTATSYNEQFF
TGCGCCAGCAGCTCAAGGACGGCGACCTCCTACAATGAGCAGTTCTTC
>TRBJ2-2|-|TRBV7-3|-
CASSLGVGNTGELFF
TGTGCCAGCAGCTTAGGGGTGGGGAACACCGGGGAGCTGTTTTTT
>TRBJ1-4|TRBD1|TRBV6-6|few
CASSLSGQGGEKLFF
TGTGCCAGCAGTTTATCGGGACAGGGTGGTGAAAAACTGTTTTTT
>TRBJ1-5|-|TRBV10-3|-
CATSGAGNQPQHF
TGTGCCACTTCAGGCGCAGGCAATCAGCCCCAGCATTTT
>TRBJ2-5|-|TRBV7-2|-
CASSFVREPQETQYF
TGTGCCAGCAGCTTTGTCAGGGAGCCCCAAGAGACCCAGTACTTC
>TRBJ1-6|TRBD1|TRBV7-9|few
CASSTDRVFPLHF
TGTGCCAGCAGCACGGACAGGGTGTTTCCCCTCCACTTT
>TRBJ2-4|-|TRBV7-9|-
CASSLFFDRWGSKNIQYF
TGTGCCAGCAGCTTATTTTTCGATAGGTGGGGGTCCAAAAACATTCAGTACTTC
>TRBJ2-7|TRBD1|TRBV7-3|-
CASSLGGTGIHEQYF
TGTGCCAGCAGCTTAGGCGGGACAGGGATCCACGAGCAGTACTTC
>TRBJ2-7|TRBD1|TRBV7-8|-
CASSTPGQGPLGQYF
TGTGCCAGCAGCACCCCGGGACAGGGTCCCCTGGGGCAGTACTTC
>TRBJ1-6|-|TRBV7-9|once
CASRSDREDSPLHF
TGTGCCAGCAGGTCCGACCGGGAGGATTCACCCCTCCACTTT
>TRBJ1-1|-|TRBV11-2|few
CASSIETGTEAFF
TGTGCCAGCAGCATCGAAACGGGTACTGAAGCTTTCTTT